A selection of T cell receptor beta chains follows, all from one sample in a study of blood T cell repertoires in COVID-19. Data came from immunoSEQ multiplex PCR; TCRdb stores just in-frame clones and leaves some out. The sample lists 100,000 to 150,000 clones, about 88% occurring once. Material for sequencing was peripheral blood. The receptors derive from an elderly woman with acute or convalescent COVID-19. The CDR3 runs from the conserved cysteine through the conserved F or W. Fields, in order: J gene, V gene, clone size, D gene, CDR3 protein, CDR3 DNA. A D gene is named only where the DNA matches it firmly. Size values are once, few and many counts, or a class for expanded clones, and some rows have none.

TRBJ2-7 TRBV3-1/TRBV3-2 NA NA CASSQKLSTEQYF TGTGCCAGCAGCCAAAAACTTTCGACAGAGCAGTACTTC
TRBJ2-3 TRBV2 NA NA CASGRGTDTQYF TGTGCCAGCGGGAGAGGGACAGATACGCAGTATTTT
TRBJ2-2 TRBV5-1 NA NA CASSLARATGELFF TGCGCCAGCAGCTTGGCCAGGGCCACCGGGGAGCTGTTTTTT
TRBJ1-1 TRBV14 NA NA CASSPSPGGITEAFF TGTGCCAGCAGCCCGTCCCCGGGAGGCATAACAGAAGCTTTCTTT
TRBJ1-2 TRBV28 NA NA CASRQGMSHYGYTF TGTGCCAGCAGACAGGGTATGAGTCACTATGGCTACACCTTC
TRBJ2-5 TRBV12-3/TRBV12-4 NA NA CASQRGGETQYF TGTGCCAGCCAACGGGGTGGGGAGACCCAGTACTTC
TRBJ2-7 TRBV5-1 NA TRBD1 CASSFTGTGLYEQYF TGCGCCAGCAGCTTCACCGGGACAGGGTTATACGAGCAGTACTTC
TRBJ2-1 TRBV6-1 NA TRBD2 CASSEHVAGLGYEQFF TGTGCCAGCAGTGAACACGTAGCGGGCCTTGGGTATGAGCAGTTCTTC
TRBJ1-2 TRBV4-3 NA NA CASSQVARGLASTYGYTF TGCGCCAGCAGCCAAGTCGCGAGGGGACTAGCATCTACCTATGGCTACACCTTC
TRBJ1-2 TRBV5-4 NA NA CASSHPDKGGGYTF TGTGCCAGCAGCCATCCCGACAAAGGAGGTGGCTACACCTTC
TRBJ1-4 TRBV4-3 NA TRBD1 CASSQEGQRNEKLFF TGCGCCAGCAGCCAAGAGGGACAGCGTAATGAAAAACTGTTTTTT
TRBJ2-4 TRBV5-8 NA NA CASTDSGQSLAKNIQYF TGTGCCAGCACCGATTCAGGACAGTCCCTAGCCAAAAACATTCAGTACTTC
TRBJ2-2 TRBV4-1 once NA CASSQDLGRTNTGELFF TGCGCCAGCAGCCAAGATCTTGGCAGGACGAACACCGGGGAGCTGTTTTTT
TRBJ2-1 TRBV19 NA NA CASSIRFYDNEQFF TGTGCCAGTAGTATCAGGTTCTATGACAATGAGCAGTTCTTC
TRBJ1-2 TRBV28 NA TRBD1 CASSWNRDRGRNGYTF TGTGCCAGCAGTTGGAACCGGGACAGGGGGCGGAATGGCTACACCTTC
TRBJ1-6 TRBV6-1 once TRBD1 CASSETRGHNSPLHF TGTGCCAGCAGTGAAACTAGGGGGCATAATTCACCCCTCCACTTT
TRBJ1-6 TRBV25-1 NA NA CARPLSQNFSRTASPLHF TGTGCCAGGCCACTTAGCCAGAACTTTTCTAGAACCGCCTCACCCCTCCACTTT
TRBJ2-3 TRBV6-1 NA NA CASSEVGGRDTQYF TGTGCCAGCAGTGAAGTGGGGGGGCGAGATACGCAGTATTTT
TRBJ2-1 TRBV5-1 NA TRBD2 CASSRTREPYNEQFF TGCGCCAGCAGCAGGACTAGGGAACCCTACAATGAGCAGTTCTTC
TRBJ2-1 TRBV11-2 NA TRBD2 CASSLERTTSQFF TGTGCCAGCAGCTTAGAGAGGACGACTAGCCAGTTCTTC
TRBJ2-2 TRBV9 NA TRBD1 CASSQGAAANTGELFF TGTGCCAGCAGCCAGGGGGCAGCCGCGAACACCGGGGAGCTGTTTTTT
TRBJ2-7 TRBV7-7 NA NA CASSAEVGGEQYF TGTGCTAGCAGCGCCGAGGTGGGGGGCGAGCAGTACTTC
TRBJ2-7 TRBV28 NA TRBD2 CASSFRLAGGSSYEQYF TGTGCCAGCAGTTTCAGACTAGCGGGAGGATCATCCTACGAGCAGTACTTC
TRBJ1-5 TRBV18 NA NA CASSPSLGDQPQHF TGTGCCAGCTCACCCTCATTAGGGGATCAGCCCCAGCATTTT
TRBJ1-4 TRBV19 NA NA CASSISYGVFPLGKLFF TGTGCCAGTAGTATCTCCTACGGGGTATTCCCCCTCGGAAAACTGTTTTTT
TRBJ2-3 TRBV6-5 NA TRBD1 CASNPWGQTDTQYF TGTGCCAGCAATCCTTGGGGACAGACAGATACGCAGTATTTT
TRBJ2-4 TRBV4-2 NA TRBD1 CASSQDRGFKNIQYF TGTGCCAGCAGCCAAGACAGGGGGTTCAAAAACATTCAGTACTTC
TRBJ2-7 TRBV28 NA TRBD1 CASTRGQGVNEQYF TGTGCCAGCACACGTGGGCAGGGGGTAAACGAGCAGTACTTC
TRBJ1-1 TRBV28 NA TRBD1 CASSTLDRVRGAFF TGTGCCAGCAGCACCTTAGACAGGGTACGAGGAGCTTTCTTT
TRBJ2-3 TRBV7-2 NA TRBD1 CASSLEDRAKDTQYF TGTGCCAGCAGCTTAGAAGACAGGGCTAAAGATACGCAGTATTTT
TRBJ2-2 TRBV27 NA NA CASSLMRRSTGELFF TGTGCCAGCAGTTTAATGAGGCGCTCCACCGGGGAGCTGTTTTTT
TRBJ1-6 TRBV19 NA NA CASSTVRSSYNSPLHF TGTGCCAGTAGCACGGTCCGAAGCTCCTATAATTCACCCCTCCACTTT
TRBJ1-1 TRBV12-3/TRBV12-4 NA NA CASSAVGTEAFF TGTGCCAGCAGTGCGGTAGGCACTGAAGCTTTCTTT
TRBJ2-3 TRBV19 NA NA CASKVQGGADTQYF TGTGCCAGTAAAGTCCAGGGTGGCGCAGATACGCAGTATTTT
TRBJ2-1 TRBV19 NA TRBD2 CASRTSGEADEQFF TGTGCCAGTCGGACTAGCGGAGAGGCGGATGAGCAGTTCTTC
TRBJ1-6 TRBV6-5 NA NA CASRRRDNNSPLHF TGTGCCAGCAGGCGGAGGGATAATAATTCACCCCTCCACTTT
TRBJ1-2 TRBV9 NA TRBD1 CASSVEAGTGNYGYTF TGTGCCAGCAGCGTAGAAGCTGGGACAGGAAACTATGGCTACACCTTC
TRBJ2-3 TRBV19 NA TRBD2 CASSWTSLTDTQYF TGTGCCAGTAGTTGGACTAGCTTGACAGATACGCAGTATTTT
TRBJ1-2 TRBV4-1 NA TRBD1 CASSQVFGRGQGDYTF TGCGCCAGCAGCCAAGTTTTTGGCAGAGGACAGGGAGACTACACCTTC
TRBJ2-3 TRBV5-1 NA TRBD2 CASSPWGGSRTDTQYF TGCGCCAGCAGCCCGTGGGGGGGGTCGAGGACAGATACGCAGTATTTT
TRBJ2-5 TRBV6-1 NA TRBD2 CASSEGLGQETQYF TGTGCCAGCAGTGAGGGACTAGGGCAAGAGACCCAGTACTTC
TRBJ1-5 TRBV19 once NA CASSIPHREGNQPQHF TGTGCCAGTAGTATCCCTCACAGGGAAGGCAATCAGCCCCAGCATTTT
TRBJ2-5 TRBV18 NA NA CASSPPNLQETQYF TGTGCCAGCTCACCACCGAACTTACAAGAGACCCAGTACTTC
TRBJ1-4 TRBV2 NA TRBD1 CASMEDRGSEKLFF TGTGCCAGCATGGAGGACAGGGGATCTGAAAAACTGTTTTTT
TRBJ1-2 TRBV6-6 NA TRBD1 CASSGDRDYGYTF TGTGCCAGCAGTGGGGACAGGGACTATGGCTACACCTTC
TRBJ1-5 TRBV6-5 few NA CASSFTEQGRPQHF TGTGCCAGCAGTTTCACTGAACAGGGCAGGCCCCAGCATTTT
TRBJ2-3 TRBV28 once NA CASRQNTDTQYF TGTGCCAGCAGGCAGAACACAGATACGCAGTATTTT
TRBJ2-5 TRBV5-5 NA TRBD2 CASSLDGGAWETQYF TGTGCCAGCAGCTTGGACGGGGGGGCCTGGGAGACCCAGTACTTC
TRBJ1-2 TRBV12-3/TRBV12-4 NA NA CASSDRSYGYTF TGTGCCAGCAGTGACAGGTCCTATGGCTACACCTTC
TRBJ1-5 TRBV21-1 NA NA CASRRQGAGQPQHF TGTGCCAGCAGACGACAGGGGGCCGGGCAGCCCCAGCATTTT
TRBJ2-7 TRBV29-1 NA TRBD1 CSATHRGPPYEQYF TGCAGCGCCACACACAGGGGGCCCCCCTACGAGCAGTACTTC
TRBJ2-3 TRBV7-9 NA NA CASSLSFTVRTDTQYF TGTGCCAGCAGCTTAAGTTTCACAGTACGCACAGATACGCAGTATTTT
TRBJ2-7 TRBV7-2 NA NA CASSLADSAYEQYF TGTGCCAGCAGCTTAGCGGACAGTGCCTACGAGCAGTACTTC
TRBJ2-4 TRBV6-5 NA TRBD2 CASGGIYLAKNIQYF TGTGCCTCGGGGGGAATCTACCTGGCCAAAAACATTCAGTACTTC
TRBJ1-2 TRBV29-1 NA TRBD1 CSVEVGTGQDYGYTF TGCAGCGTTGAAGTCGGAACGGGACAGGATTATGGCTACACCTTC
TRBJ1-6 TRBV2 NA NA CATTGGGNWEPLHF TGTGCCACCACTGGAGGAGGGAATTGGGAACCCCTCCACTTT
TRBJ1-1 TRBV14 NA NA CASSQDPRATEAFF TGTGCCAGCAGCCAAGATCCCAGGGCCACTGAAGCTTTCTTT